This T cell receptor beta chain was observed in a study of OX40 agonist ivuxolimab in advanced cancers. Study overall: Hepatocellular carcinoma, melanoma, renal cell or head and neck cancer was diagnosed in the dose-escalation patients.

Clones were read by immunoSEQ multiplex PCR, and TCRdb kept only the in-frame ones, dropping some. Of around 140,000 clones in the sample, just over 90% were seen once. This clone was counted once. Its antigen is as yet unknown. Per germline, CDR1 KGHSH and CDR2 LQKENI. The CDR3 has 15 residues. V trimming: 3 bases; J trimming: 3 bases; junction bases outside the gene matches: 6. Whole-study results and caveats: Relative to CD4+, CD8+ T cells held more expanded clones on average.

J is TRBJ1-1 and V is TRBV18; the match to TRBD1 covers 8 bases. The specimen was CD4+ or CD8+ T cells sorted from blood, collected in a trial of the OX40 agonist ivuxolimab. This clonotype originated in an adult with an advanced solid tumor such as melanoma, head and neck, liver or kidney cancer. CDR3 loop: CASSPLAQGDTEAFF. For the CDR3, the DNA is TGTGCCAGCTCACCCCTGGCACAGGGGGACACTGAAGCTTTCTTT.